These T cell receptor beta chains were read from a single sample in a study of shared clonotypes between healthy human individuals. Clones were read by immunoSEQ multiplex PCR, and TCRdb kept only the in-frame ones, dropping some. Seen here are fewer than 850,000 clones, about 92% observed once, and the top ten hold around a third. The sequenced sample consisted of memory CD8+ T cells from PBMCs. These receptors all come from a man between 18 and 29 years old in good health. Some clones in this sample may be carry-over from other donors' samples. Both conserved end residues are part of each CDR3. The order of the fields is clone size, J gene, D gene, V gene, CDR3 protein, CDR3 DNA. D genes are given only for firm matches. Some rows have no size entry. The others give once, few or many, or a class for an expanded clone.

size: -; J: TRBJ2-7; D: TRBD2; V: TRBV6-5; CDR3: CASASGRHSYEQYF; DNA: TGTGCCAGCGCTAGCGGGAGGCACTCCTACGAGCAGTACTTC
size: -; J: TRBJ2-7; D: -; V: TRBV28; CDR3: CASSLSSYEQYF; DNA: TGTGCCAGCAGTTTGTCAAGCTACGAGCAGTACTTC
size: -; J: TRBJ1-4; D: -; V: TRBV27; CDR3: CASSSQRLNEKLFF; DNA: TGTGCCAGCAGTTCCCAGCGGCTTAATGAAAAACTGTTTTTT
size: -; J: TRBJ2-7; D: TRBD2; V: TRBV11-1; CDR3: CASSPPTTSGISYEQYF; DNA: TGTGCCAGCAGCCCCCCGACTACTAGCGGGATCTCCTACGAGCAGTACTTC
size: -; J: TRBJ1-4; D: -; V: TRBV12-5; CDR3: CASGPGKGQPGEKLFF; DNA: TGTGCTAGTGGCCCCGGCAAGGGCCAGCCCGGGGAAAAACTGTTTTTT
size: once; J: TRBJ1-1; D: -; V: TRBV7-2; CDR3: CASSLAGKQGVYTEAFF; DNA: TGTGCCAGCAGCTTAGCGGGAAAACAGGGAGTCTACACTGAAGCTTTCTTT
size: -; J: TRBJ2-7; D: -; V: TRBV5-1; CDR3: CASSLSAGSYEQYF; DNA: TGCGCCAGCAGCTTGTCGGCAGGCTCCTACGAGCAGTACTTC
size: -; J: TRBJ2-7; D: TRBD2; V: TRBV6-1; CDR3: CASGEGHEQYF; DNA: TGTGCCAGCGGGGAGGGCCACGAGCAGTACTTC
size: -; J: TRBJ2-2; D: -; V: TRBV15; CDR3: CATSESGTNTGELFF; DNA: TGTGCCACCAGCGAGAGCGGAACGAACACCGGGGAGCTGTTTTTT
size: -; J: TRBJ2-3; D: -; V: TRBV5-1; CDR3: CASSQIQRVADTQYF; DNA: TGCGCCAGCAGTCAAATTCAGCGGGTGGCAGATACGCAGTATTTT
size: few; J: TRBJ2-2; D: -; V: TRBV4-2; CDR3: CASSLFTRNTGELFF; DNA: TGTGCCAGCAGCCTGTTCACAAGGAACACCGGGGAGCTGTTTTTT
size: -; J: TRBJ2-1; D: -; V: TRBV28; CDR3: CASSLDALGSSYNEQFF; DNA: TGTGCCAGCAGTTTGGATGCGTTAGGCTCATCCTACAATGAGCAGTTCTTC
size: -; J: TRBJ2-5; D: -; V: TRBV7-9; CDR3: CASSPPGWSADQETQYF; DNA: TGTGCCAGCAGCCCCCCCGGTTGGAGCGCCGACCAAGAGACCCAGTACTTC
size: -; J: TRBJ2-2; D: -; V: TRBV7-3; CDR3: CASSLGGGAGELFF; DNA: TGTGCCAGCAGCTTAGGGGGCGGGGCAGGAGAGCTGTTTTTT
size: -; J: TRBJ2-3; D: -; V: TRBV4-3; CDR3: CASSQVWGWGTDTQYF; DNA: TGCGCCAGCAGCCAAGTTTGGGGGTGGGGGACAGATACGCAGTATTTT
size: -; J: TRBJ2-7; D: -; V: TRBV7-6; CDR3: CASSVKSGFEQYF; DNA: TGTGCCAGCAGCGTGAAATCCGGCTTCGAGCAGTACTTC
size: -; J: TRBJ2-7; D: -; V: TRBV7-9; CDR3: CASSLASKDEQYF; DNA: TGTGCCAGCAGCTTAGCTAGTAAGGACGAGCAGTACTTC
size: -; J: TRBJ2-3; D: TRBD1; V: TRBV27; CDR3: CASSLSSTGNGDTQYF; DNA: TGTGCCAGCAGTTTATCGTCGACAGGGAATGGAGATACGCAGTATTTT
size: -; J: TRBJ2-3; D: -; V: TRBV16; CDR3: CASSQLAVDDTQYF; DNA: TGTGCCAGCAGCCAATTGGCAGTAGACGATACGCAGTATTTT
size: -; J: TRBJ2-7; D: TRBD2; V: TRBV7-9; CDR3: CASSSDFSGRAYEQYF; DNA: TGTGCCAGCAGCTCGGACTTTAGCGGGAGGGCCTACGAGCAGTACTTC
size: many; J: TRBJ2-2; D: TRBD2; V: TRBV6-1; CDR3: CASRTSGGSTGELFF; DNA: TGTGCCAGCAGGACTAGCGGGGGCTCCACCGGGGAGCTGTTTTTT
size: -; J: TRBJ2-2; D: -; V: TRBV15; CDR3: CATSREGGIAGELFF; DNA: TGTGCCACCAGCAGAGAAGGGGGTATTGCCGGGGAGCTGTTTTTT
size: -; J: TRBJ2-1; D: TRBD2; V: TRBV4-3; CDR3: CASHSGLAGEGSYNEQFF; DNA: TGCGCCAGCCACTCGGGACTAGCGGGAGAGGGATCCTACAATGAACAGTTCTTC
size: -; J: TRBJ1-1; D: TRBD1; V: TRBV4-1; CDR3: CASGQGGFGTEAFF; DNA: TGCGCCTCAGGACAGGGGGGTTTCGGCACTGAAGCCTTCTTT
size: -; J: TRBJ1-3; D: -; V: TRBV28; CDR3: CASSPTGEGNSGNTIYF; DNA: TGTGCCAGCAGTCCCACGGGGGAGGGGAACTCTGGAAACACCATATATTTT
size: -; J: TRBJ2-7; D: -; V: TRBV29-1; CDR3: CSVEGGGPRLYEQYF; DNA: TGCAGCGTTGAAGGGGGTGGACCGCGCCTTTACGAGCAGTACTTC
size: -; J: TRBJ2-5; D: -; V: TRBV10-3; CDR3: CATLGAGPKGETQYF; DNA: TGTGCCACCCTCGGGGCAGGCCCTAAGGGGGAGACCCAGTACTTC
size: -; J: TRBJ1-2; D: -; V: TRBV6-6; CDR3: CASSPFGGINYGYTF; DNA: TGTGCCAGCAGTCCATTCGGGGGAATAAACTATGGCTACACCTTC
size: -; J: TRBJ1-4; D: -; V: TRBV28; CDR3: CASSFPSMWDRTTNEKLFF; DNA: TGTGCCAGCAGTTTCCCCTCTATGTGGGATCGCACAACTAATGAAAAACTGTTTTTT
size: -; J: TRBJ2-7; D: TRBD1; V: TRBV7-9; CDR3: CASSSPGQLHEQYF; DNA: TGTGCCAGCAGTTCACCGGGACAGTTACATGAGCAGTACTTC